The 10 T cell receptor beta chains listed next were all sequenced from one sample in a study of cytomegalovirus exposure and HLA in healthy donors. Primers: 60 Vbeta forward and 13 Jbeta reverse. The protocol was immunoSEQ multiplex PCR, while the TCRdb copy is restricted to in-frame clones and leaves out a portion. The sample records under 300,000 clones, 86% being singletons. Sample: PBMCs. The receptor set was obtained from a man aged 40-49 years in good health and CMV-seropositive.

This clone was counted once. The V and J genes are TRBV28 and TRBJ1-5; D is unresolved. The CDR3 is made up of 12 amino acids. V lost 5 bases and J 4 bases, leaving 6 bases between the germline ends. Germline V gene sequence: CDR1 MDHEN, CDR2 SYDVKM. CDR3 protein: CASSQENQPQHF. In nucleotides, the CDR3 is TGTGCCAGCAGTCAAGAGAATCAGCCCCAGCATTTT.

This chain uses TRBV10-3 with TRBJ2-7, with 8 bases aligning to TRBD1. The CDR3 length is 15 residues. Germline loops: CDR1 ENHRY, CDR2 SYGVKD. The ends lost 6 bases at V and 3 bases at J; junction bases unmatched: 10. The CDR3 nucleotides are TGTGCCATCAGCGACCCCTCCGGACAGGGCTACGAGCAGTACTTC. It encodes CAISDPSGQGYEQYF.

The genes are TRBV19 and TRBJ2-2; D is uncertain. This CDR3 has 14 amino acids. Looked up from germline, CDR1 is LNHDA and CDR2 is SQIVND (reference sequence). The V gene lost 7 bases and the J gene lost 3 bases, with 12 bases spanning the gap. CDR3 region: CASMMGFDTGELFF. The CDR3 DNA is TGTGCCAGTATGATGGGCTTCGACACCGGGGAGCTGTTTTTT.

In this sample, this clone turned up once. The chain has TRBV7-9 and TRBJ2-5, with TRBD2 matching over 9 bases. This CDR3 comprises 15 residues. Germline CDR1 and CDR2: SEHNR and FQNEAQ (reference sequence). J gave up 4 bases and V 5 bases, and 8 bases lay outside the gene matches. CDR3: CASSPRLAGRETQYF. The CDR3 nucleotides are TGTGCCAGCAGCCCGCGGCTAGCGGGACGAGAGACCCAGTACTTC. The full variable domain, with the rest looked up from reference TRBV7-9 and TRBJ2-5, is DTGVSQNPRHKITKRGQNVTFRCDPISEHNRLYWYRQTLGQGPEFLTYFQNEAQLEKSRLLSDRFSAERPKGSFSTLEIQRTEQGDSAMYLCASSPRLAGRETQYFGPGTRLLVL.

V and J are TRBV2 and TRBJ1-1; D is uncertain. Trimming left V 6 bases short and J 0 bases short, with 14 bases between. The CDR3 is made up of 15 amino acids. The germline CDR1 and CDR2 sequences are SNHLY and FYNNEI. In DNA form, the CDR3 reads TGTGCCAGCAGCATGCTGGGCGTCGTGAACACTGAAGCTTTCTTT. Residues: CASSMLGVVNTEAFF.

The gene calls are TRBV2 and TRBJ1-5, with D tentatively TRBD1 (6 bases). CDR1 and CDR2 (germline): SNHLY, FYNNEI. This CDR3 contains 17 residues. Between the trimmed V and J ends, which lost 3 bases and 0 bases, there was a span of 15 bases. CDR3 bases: TGTGCCAGCAGTGAGGCCCGGACAGTGTATAGCAATCAGCCCCAGCATTTT. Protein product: CASSEARTVYSNQPQHF.

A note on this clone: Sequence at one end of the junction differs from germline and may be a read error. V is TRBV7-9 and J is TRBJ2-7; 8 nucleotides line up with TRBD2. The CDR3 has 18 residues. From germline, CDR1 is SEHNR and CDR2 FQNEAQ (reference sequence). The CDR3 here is CSSSSLAPLLAAKDEQYF. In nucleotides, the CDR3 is TGTTCCAGCAGCTCCTTAGCACCCCTACTAGCGGCTAAGGACGAGCAGTACTTC.

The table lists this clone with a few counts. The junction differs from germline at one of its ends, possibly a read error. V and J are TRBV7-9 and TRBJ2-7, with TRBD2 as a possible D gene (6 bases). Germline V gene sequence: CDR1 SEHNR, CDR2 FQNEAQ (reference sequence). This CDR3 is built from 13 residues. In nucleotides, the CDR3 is TGTTCCAGCAGCATCGGGACTGTTTACGAGCAGTACTTC. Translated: CSSSIGTVYEQYF.

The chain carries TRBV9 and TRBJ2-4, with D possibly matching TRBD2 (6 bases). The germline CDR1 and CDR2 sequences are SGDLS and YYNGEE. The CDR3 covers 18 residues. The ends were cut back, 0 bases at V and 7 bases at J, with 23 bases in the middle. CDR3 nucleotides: TGTGCCAGCAGCGTAGGAGGTTGGGGGGAGCGTCGTAAGAACATTCAGTACTTC. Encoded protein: CASSVGGWGERRKNIQYF.

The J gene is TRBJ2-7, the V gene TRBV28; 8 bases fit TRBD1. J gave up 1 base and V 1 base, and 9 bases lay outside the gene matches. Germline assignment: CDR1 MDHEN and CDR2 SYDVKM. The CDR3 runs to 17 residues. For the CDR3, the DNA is TGTGCCAGCAGTTTATTGCCGGGACAGGAACCTTCCTACGAGCAGTACTTC. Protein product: CASSLLPGQEPSYEQYF.